These 28 T cell receptor beta chains were sequenced from one sample in a study of cytomegalovirus exposure and HLA in healthy donors. The primer mix had 60 Vbeta and 13 Jbeta primers. Assay: immunoSEQ multiplex PCR; the TCRdb copy retains only in-frame clones and omits some. The data contain roughly 100,000 clones, around four fifths of them singletons. The sequencing input was PBMCs. The receptors shown here come from a man aged 40-49 years in good health and CMV-seronegative.

The chain is built from TRBV27 and TRBJ2-3, with D possibly TRBD2 on 6 matching bases. Germline CDR1 reads MNHEY; CDR2 reads SMNVEV (reference sequence). Trimming shortened V by 6 bases and J by 0 bases, and 16 bases separated the two germline ends. The CDR3 has 16 amino acids. The DNA for the CDR3 is TGTGCCAGCAGCGATCGGGCTAGCGATAGCACAGATACGCAGTATTTT. Its translation is CASSDRASDSTDTQYF.

The chain links TRBV6-1 to TRBJ1-6; D is ambiguous. From germline, CDR1 is MNHNS and CDR2 SASEGT. V lost 7 bases and J lost 7, with 17 bases in between. CDR3 length: 15 residues. CDR3 sequence: CASKERRSTNSPLHF. In DNA form, the CDR3 reads TGTGCCAGCAAGGAAAGGAGGAGTACAAATTCACCCCTCCACTTT.

This clone was observed a handful of times. V usage is TRBV7-2 and J usage is TRBJ1-1, with TRBD1 matching over 7 bases. The CDR3 runs 14 residues. The ends lost 3 bases at V and 5 bases at J; junction bases unmatched: 6. The germline gives CDR1 SGHTA, CDR2 FQGNSA. The CDR3 protein is CASSFGQVWTEAFF. The CDR3 DNA follows: TGTGCCAGCAGCTTTGGACAGGTGTGGACTGAAGCTTTCTTT. Together with reference TRBV7-2 and TRBJ1-1, the CDR3 gives the full variable domain: GAGVSQSPSNKVTEKGKDVELRCDPISGHTALYWYRQSLGQGLEFLIYFQGNSAPDKSGLPSDRFSAERTGGSVSTLTIQRTQQEDSAVYLCASSFGQVWTEAFFGQGTRLTVV.

The chain joins TRBV30 to TRBJ1-2, with D tentatively TRBD1 (5 bases). There are 12 residues in the CDR3. The V end lost 4 bases, the J end lost 8 bases, and 14 bases lay between the germline ends. Germline assignment: CDR1 GTSNPN and CDR2 SVGIG (reference sequence). The chain's CDR3 is CAWTRELEGYTF. Here the CDR3 DNA reads TGTGCCTGGACCAGGGAACTCGAAGGCTACACCTTC.

V is TRBV30 and J is TRBJ1-3; maybe TRBD1 (5 bases). The germline V gene has CDR1 GTSNPN and CDR2 SVGIG (reference sequence). V was shortened by 7 bases and J by 2 bases, with 12 bases between the two germline ends. The CDR3 length is 13 residues. CDR3 sequence (DNA): TGTGCCTTGAGGGCAGGGACTGGAAACACCATATATTTT. Its translation is CALRAGTGNTIYF.

V usage is TRBV19 and J usage is TRBJ2-2; D not certain. Germline V CDR1 and CDR2: LNHDA, SQIVND (reference sequence). CDR3 length equals 15 residues. Trimming took 3 bases from V and 0 from J, leaving 8 bases between them. The CDR3 DNA reads TGTGCCAGTAGTATCTTGTCAGCGAACACCGGGGAGCTGTTTTTT. This encodes CASSILSANTGELFF.

The chain carries TRBV5-4 and TRBJ2-1, with 8 bases identical to TRBD1. This CDR3 is 14 amino acids long. The germline V gene encodes CDR1 SGHNT and CDR2 YYREEE (reference sequence). The trim removed 4 bases at V and 5 bases at J, leaving 5 bases unmatched. CDR3 in DNA: TGTGCCAGCAGCCCCCGGGACAGGAACAATGAGCAGTTCTTC. Translating gives CASSPRDRNNEQFF.

This chain uses TRBV19 with TRBJ2-1, with TRBD1 as a possible D gene (5 bases). The germline V and J ends were trimmed by 6 bases and 1 base, with 13 bases remaining between them. The germline CDR1 and CDR2 sequences are LNHDA and SQIVND (reference sequence). The CDR3 contains 15 residues. Here the CDR3 reads CASRPATVSYNEQFF. CDR3 DNA: TGTGCCAGTAGACCAGCGACAGTATCCTACAATGAGCAGTTCTTC.

The chain employs TRBV30 and TRBJ1-5; unclear D gene. CDR3 size: 12 residues. V lost 3 bases, J lost 11 bases, and 14 bases lay in between. The V gene's germline CDR1 is GTSNPN and CDR2 SVGIG (reference sequence). CDR3 loop: CAWRHEGGSQHF. CDR3 in DNA: TGTGCCTGGAGGCATGAGGGCGGGTCCCAGCATTTT.

This chain links TRBV10-3 with TRBJ1-5, with D unresolved. This CDR3 comprises 16 residues. Germline V CDR1 and CDR2: ENHRY, SYGVKD. Trimming shortened V by 3 bases and J by 0 bases, and 12 bases separated the two germline ends. CDR3 sequence: CAISEWSPDSNQPQHF. The CDR3 DNA sequence: TGTGCCATCAGTGAATGGAGTCCAGATAGCAATCAGCCCCAGCATTTT.

CDR3 DNA: TGTGCCACCAGCAGAGATTCAGGGTCGGGTCAAGAGACCCAGTACTTC. Encoded protein: CATSRDSGSGQETQYF. The chain carries TRBV15 and TRBJ2-5, with D tentatively TRBD1 (5 bases). V was clipped by 0 bases and J by 2 bases, with 13 bases between them. The CDR3 has 16 residues. Germline CDR1 reads LNHNV; CDR2 reads YYDKDF (reference sequence). Variable domain in full (rest from reference TRBV15 and TRBJ2-5): DAMVIQNPRYQVTQFGKPVTLSCSQTLNHNVMYWYQQKSSQAPKLLFHYYDKDFNNEADTPDNFQSRRPNTSFCFLDIRSPGLGDTAMYLCATSRDSGSGQETQYFGPGTRLLVL.

V and J are TRBV6-6 and TRBJ1-6; 7 positions agree with TRBD1. The CDR3 totals 13 residues. V gave up 9 bases and J gave up 6 bases; unmatched junction bases: 5. Germline V gene sequence: CDR1 MNHNY, CDR2 SVGAGI (reference sequence). The CDR3 is CASSGGSNSPLHF. The CDR3 DNA follows: TGTGCCAGTTCAGGGGGGTCTAATTCACCCCTCCACTTT.

This chain uses TRBV5-1 with TRBJ2-7, with D perhaps matching TRBD2 (5 bases). Germline CDR1 SGHRS, CDR2 YFSETQ. V shed 4 bases and J shed 3 bases, with 11 bases lying between them. CDR3 length equals 13 residues. CDR3 nucleotides: TGCGCCAGCAGCATTGATCGGGACTACGAGCAGTACTTC. Residues: CASSIDRDYEQYF.

The gene calls are TRBV7-2 and TRBJ2-5; D not resolved. V was pared by 4 bases and J by 6 bases, with 6 bases between. The CDR3 sequence is 11 residues long. Germline CDR1 is SGHTA and CDR2 is FQGNSA. The CDR3 DNA follows: TGTGCCAGCAGCTCCCCTCAGACCCAGTACTTC. This sequence encodes CASSSPQTQYF.

The chain couples TRBV5-1 to TRBJ2-1; D is possibly TRBD2 (5 bases). The V end was cut by 0 bases, the J end by 2 bases, with 12 bases between. Germline V gene lookup returns CDR1 SGHRS and CDR2 YFSETQ. The CDR3 runs 16 residues. The CDR3 spells CASSLAPSTTYNEQFF. The DNA of the CDR3 is TGCGCCAGCAGCTTGGCCCCTAGCACCACCTACAATGAGCAGTTCTTC.

The chain recombines TRBV29-1 with TRBJ2-5; 8 bases line up with TRBD1. Trimming at V came to 6 bases and at J to 4 bases, leaving 10 bases not matched to a gene. Germline V gives CDR1 SQVTM, CDR2 ANQGSEA. This CDR3 contains 14 residues. The CDR3 sequence is CSVDRGAIGETQYF. The CDR3, as DNA: TGCAGCGTAGACAGGGGCGCGATTGGAGAGACCCAGTACTTC.

This sequence joins TRBV5-1 and TRBJ1-2, with D possibly being TRBD1 (6 bases). Germline lookup yields CDR1 SGHRS and CDR2 YFSETQ. The CDR3 is made up of 13 amino acids. The V gene lost 0 bases and the J gene lost 6 bases, with 9 bases spanning the gap. The CDR3 reads CASSLGGGNGYTF. The CDR3 coding sequence is TGCGCCAGCAGCTTGGGTGGGGGCAATGGCTACACCTTC.

The J gene is TRBJ2-1, the V gene TRBV14; maybe TRBD2 (6 bases). Per the germline V gene, CDR1 is SGHDN and CDR2 is FVKESK. V was pared by 3 bases and J by 2 bases, with 8 bases between. This CDR3 has 14 residues. CDR3 bases: TGTGCCAGCAGCCAGGGAGGTCCCTACAATGAGCAGTTCTTC. It specifies CASSQGGPYNEQFF.

The rearrangement joins TRBV11-2 to TRBJ2-7, with D perhaps TRBD2 (6 bases). This CDR3 region has 14 residues. In germline, CDR1 is SGHAT, CDR2 FQNNGV. The V end was cut by 3 bases, the J end by 4 bases, with 13 bases between. The CDR3: CASSFIAEVYEQYF. The CDR3 DNA follows: TGTGCCAGCAGCTTTATAGCGGAAGTGTACGAGCAGTACTTC. Together with reference TRBV11-2 and TRBJ2-7, the CDR3 gives the full variable domain: EAGVAQSPRYKIIEKRQSVAFWCNPISGHATLYWYQQILGQGPKLLIQFQNNGVVDDSQLPKDRFSAERLKGVDSTLKIQPAKLEDSAVYLCASSFIAEVYEQYFGPGTRLTVT.

The V gene is TRBV2, the J gene TRBJ2-7, with a weak D call TRBD1 (6 bases). The CDR3 spans 12 residues. Looked up from germline, CDR1 is SNHLY and CDR2 is FYNNEI. The V end lost 4 bases, the J end lost 3 bases, and 7 bases lay between the germline ends. Written as DNA, the CDR3 is TGTGCCAGCAGTGTAGGGGGCTACGAGCAGTACTTC. This codes for CASSVGGYEQYF.

Concerning this clone: Other DNA sequences of this sample code for an identical CDR3. This chain uses TRBV7-2 with TRBJ1-5; D uncertain. In germline, CDR1 is SGHTA, CDR2 FQGNSA. The CDR3 has 14 residues. Trimming removed 3 bases from V and 7 bases from J, with 13 bases in between. In nucleotides, the CDR3 is TGTGCCAGCAGCTTGGCCCCAGGTCAGCAGCCCCAGCATTTT. It translates to CASSLAPGQQPQHF.

This clone was detected only once. The CDR3 protein is CASSLPGSSYEQYF. CDR3 DNA sequence: TGCGCCAGCAGCTTGCCGGGGAGCTCCTACGAGCAGTACTTC. The chain uses TRBV5-1 and TRBJ2-7; possible D gene TRBD2, 5 bases. V lost 1 base and J lost 0, with 8 bases in between. CDR1 is SGHRS and CDR2 is YFSETQ in the germline V gene. The CDR3 has 14 amino acids.

The V gene is TRBV5-6, the J gene TRBJ2-2; D possibly corresponds to TRBD1 (5 bases). This CDR3 comprises 15 residues. Trimming left V 0 bases short and J 1 base short, with 7 bases between. Germline CDR1 reads SGHDT; CDR2 reads YYEEEE. The CDR3 DNA follows: TGTGCCAGCAGCTTGGTAGGGGTGAACACCGGGGAGCTGTTTTTT. This gives the protein CASSLVGVNTGELFF.

About this clone: This CDR3 is also generated by other DNA sequences in the sample. The J gene is TRBJ2-7, the V gene TRBV7-8, with TRBD1 matching 8 bases. V lost 6 bases, J lost 13 bases, and 14 bases stayed unmatched. Germline lookup yields CDR1 SGHVS and CDR2 FQNEAQ. The CDR3 length is 13 residues. The CDR3, as DNA: TGTGCCAGCAGACCCACGGACAGGGATCATCAATACTTC. This encodes CASRPTDRDHQYF.

V usage is TRBV5-1 and J usage is TRBJ1-1, with a weak D call TRBD1 (6 bases). The CDR3 has 13 residues. The V end was cut by 4 bases, the J end by 7 bases, with 14 bases between. Germline V lookup: CDR1 SGHRS, CDR2 YFSETQ. The CDR3 DNA reads TGCGCCAGCAGCGATATCACGACAGGTGAAGCTTTCTTT. This sequence encodes CASSDITTGEAFF.

The rearrangement links TRBV5-6 to TRBJ1-5, with 9 bases lining up with TRBD1. CDR1 and CDR2 from the germline V gene are SGHDT and YYEEEE. Trimming at V came to 2 bases and at J to 7 bases, leaving 4 bases not matched to a gene. The CDR3 loop spans 14 amino acids. The CDR3 spells CASSLNRGRQPQHF. CDR3 nucleotide sequence: TGTGCCAGCAGCTTAAACAGGGGGCGACAGCCCCAGCATTTT.

V usage is TRBV7-6 and J usage is TRBJ1-4; the D gene is possibly TRBD1 (6 bases). Per germline, CDR1 SGHVS and CDR2 FNYEAQ. Trimming took 8 bases from V and 11 from J, leaving 18 bases between them. The CDR3 loop spans 13 amino acids. The CDR3 region has the DNA TGTGCCAGCTCAGGGGTTAAGCAGGGGAAACTGTTTTTT. Amino acid sequence: CASSGVKQGKLFF.

This rearrangement joins TRBV9 to TRBJ2-3; TRBD1 agrees at 9 bases. V lost 7 bases, J lost 0 bases, and 3 bases stayed unmatched. CDR3 length: 14 amino acids. Germline CDR1 is SGDLS and CDR2 is YYNGEE. The CDR3 region is CASRDRDSTDTQYF. DNA of the CDR3: TGTGCCAGCCGGGACAGGGATAGCACAGATACGCAGTATTTT.